This entry concerns a single TCR beta chain. The protocol was immunoSEQ multiplex PCR, while the TCRdb copy is restricted to in-frame clones and leaves out a portion. Among nearly 200,000 clones listed, approximately 91% were seen once. The data are from a study of control samples from healthy donors and cancer patients. Germline-derived CDR1 and CDR2 are SGHDT and YYEEEE. V was shortened by 0 bases and J by 0 bases, with 13 bases between the two germline ends. The CDR3 loop spans 17 amino acids. The gene calls are TRBV5-6 and TRBJ1-5; D may be TRBD1 (5 bases). The sample was blood. This receptor was identified in a man aged 30 to 39 in good health. Here the CDR3 DNA reads TGTGCCAGCAGCTTGGAACGTCGGGGGGTTAGCAATCAGCCCCAGCATTTT. It yields the protein CASSLERRGVSNQPQHF.